This record covers a single TCR beta chain. What it recognizes is unknown. The CDR3 is 11 amino acids. The ends were cut back, 6 bases at V and 3 bases at J, with 8 bases in the middle. Germline CDR1 SQVTM, CDR2 ANQGSEA. Amplification used 60 Vbeta primers and 13 Jbeta primers. Generated by immunoSEQ multiplex PCR, the TCRdb table keeps only in-frame clones and is missing some. This listing includes about 33,000 clones. The source of the sample is a study of cytomegalovirus exposure and HLA in healthy donors. Study-wide results and limits: Cytomegalovirus-associated status was assigned to about 180 TCR beta chains.

V gene TRBV29-1 combines with J gene TRBJ1-1; D uncertain. This receptor was identified in a woman in her 40s in good health and CMV-seropositive. Material: PBMCs. CDR3 residues: CSVVRYTEAFF. CDR3 nucleotide sequence: TGCAGCGTCGTCAGGTACACTGAAGCTTTCTTT.